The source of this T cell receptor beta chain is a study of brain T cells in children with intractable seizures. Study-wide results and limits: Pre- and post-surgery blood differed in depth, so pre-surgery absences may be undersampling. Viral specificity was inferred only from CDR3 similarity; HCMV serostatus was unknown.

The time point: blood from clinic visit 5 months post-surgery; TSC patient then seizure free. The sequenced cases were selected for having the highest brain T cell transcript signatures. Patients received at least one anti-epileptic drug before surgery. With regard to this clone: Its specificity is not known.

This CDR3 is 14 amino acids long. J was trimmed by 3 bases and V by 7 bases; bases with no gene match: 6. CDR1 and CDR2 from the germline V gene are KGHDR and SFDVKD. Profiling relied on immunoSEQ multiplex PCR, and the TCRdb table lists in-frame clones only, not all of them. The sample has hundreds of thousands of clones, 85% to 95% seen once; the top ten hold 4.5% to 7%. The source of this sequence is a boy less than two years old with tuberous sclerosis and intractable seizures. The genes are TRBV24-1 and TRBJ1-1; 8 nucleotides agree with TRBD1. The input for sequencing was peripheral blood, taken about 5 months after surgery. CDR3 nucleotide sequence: TGTGCCACCAGACGGACAGGGTCCGACACTGAAGCTTTCTTT. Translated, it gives CATRRTGSDTEAFF.